A single sample gave rise to the 30 T cell receptor beta chains below, sequenced in a study of T cell repertoires in breast cancer. Paired alpha-beta TCRs of CD8+ T cells were analyzed by expanded emulsion RT-PCR. Blocking oligonucleotides added to a second nested PCR suppressed unpaired genes. TCRdb recomputed calls from the emulsion pairing reads with MiXCR, one row per CDR3 protein. The table records some 37,000 distinct CDR3 sequences, 45% to 55% of them present only once. The sample was CD8+ T cells. The receptors stem from a pool of human donors with breast cancer or a healthy control (not recorded which).

This sequence joins TRBV25-1 and TRBJ1-6; the D is unclear. Germline CDR1 and CDR2: MGHDK and SYGVNS. The V end was cut by 4 bases, the J end by 0 bases, with 7 bases between. This CDR3 is 15 amino acids long. CDR3 nucleotide sequence: TGTGCCAGCAGTGCCGGGAACTCCTATAATTCACCCCTCCACTTT. The encoded protein is CASSAGNSYNSPLHF.

The chain has TRBV20-1 and TRBJ1-1; D may be TRBD1 (5 bases). The CDR3 contains 15 residues. CDR1 is DFQATT and CDR2 is SNEGSKA in the germline V gene (reference sequence). V lost 7 bases and J 1 base, leaving 19 bases between the germline ends. The CDR3 coding sequence is TGCAGTGTCGTGGGACCGGGGGAGAAGAACACTGAAGCTTTCTTT. Residues: CSVVGPGEKNTEAFF.

The chain couples TRBV20-1 to TRBJ2-1; 14 bases fit TRBD2. Germline lookup yields CDR1 DFQATT and CDR2 SNEGSKA (reference sequence). Losses at the gene ends were 0 bases for V and 6 bases for J; bases not matched to a gene: 1. This CDR3 spans 15 amino acids. The DNA of the CDR3 is TGCAGTGCTAGAGACGGACTAGCGGGAGGCAATGAGCAGTTCTTC. It specifies CSARDGLAGGNEQFF.

This clonotype turned up a few times. This chain connects TRBV6-1 to TRBJ2-3; TRBD2 might be the D (6 bases). V shed 5 bases and J shed 2 bases, with 11 bases lying between them. Per the germline V gene, CDR1 is MNHNS and CDR2 is SASEGT. This CDR3 is 14 amino acids long. The CDR3 protein is CASSLLAPTDTQYF. The CDR3 bases are TGTGCCAGCAGTTTACTAGCCCCCACAGATACGCAGTATTTT.

The genes are TRBV9 and TRBJ1-5, with D uncertain. V lost 4 bases and J 0 bases, leaving 8 bases between the germline ends. The CDR3 covers 14 residues. Germline V gives CDR1 SGDLS, CDR2 YYNGEE. CDR3 sequence (DNA): TGTGCCAGCAGCAGGGCCCCTAGCAATCAGCCCCAGCATTTT. Its protein is CASSRAPSNQPQHF. Full variable domain (rest looked up from reference TRBV9 and TRBJ1-5): DSGVTQTPKHLITATGQRVTLRCSPRSGDLSVYWYQQSLDQGLQFLIQYYNGEERAKGNILERFSAQQFPDLHSELNLSSLELGDSALYFCASSRAPSNQPQHFGDGTRLSIL.

This clonotype showed up just a few times. The V gene is TRBV20-1, the J gene TRBJ1-2; D is unclear. V gave up 2 bases and J gave up 4 bases, with 17 bases separating them. CDR1 DFQATT and CDR2 SNEGSKA come from the germline V gene (reference sequence). The CDR3 length is 15 residues. The CDR3 nucleotides read TGCAGTGCTAGACCCGAGGGATCGCTCGGCTATGGCTACACCTTC. Amino acids: CSARPEGSLGYGYTF.

V usage is TRBV27 and J usage is TRBJ2-7; 11 bases are shared with TRBD1. Germline V gene lookup returns CDR1 MNHEY and CDR2 SMNVEV (reference sequence). The length of the CDR3 is 15 residues. The V and J ends lost 4 bases and 7 bases, in that order; junction bases with no gene match: 9. CDR3 in DNA: TGTGCCAGCAGTTCCATTTCGGACAGGGGGCTTGAGCAGTACTTC. This encodes CASSSISDRGLEQYF.

The rearrangement joins TRBV6-6 to TRBJ2-7, with D maybe TRBD2 (6 bases). CDR3 length: 15 amino acids. Germline V gives CDR1 MNHNY, CDR2 SVGAGI (reference sequence). The germline V and J ends were trimmed by 0 bases and 1 base, with 10 bases remaining between them. CDR3 nucleotide sequence: TGTGCCAGCAGTTACTCCGGGAGCGGGTCCTACGAGCAGTACTTC. It yields the protein CASSYSGSGSYEQYF.

In this sample, this clonotype turned up a few times. The V and J genes are TRBV6-1 and TRBJ1-3; unclear D gene. Germline V gene sequence: CDR1 MNHNS, CDR2 SASEGT. The CDR3 is made up of 15 amino acids. Trimming cost V 2 bases and J 2 bases, with 10 bases left between them. The CDR3 reads CASSENTGPGNTIYF. CDR3 DNA: TGTGCCAGCAGTGAAAACACGGGTCCTGGAAACACCATATATTTT.

Concerning this clonotype itself: A single base separates this from a much larger clone, so it may be a read error. The chain couples TRBV6-1 to TRBJ2-1; the match to TRBD2 covers 8 bases. From germline, CDR1 is MNHNS and CDR2 SASEGT. This CDR3 spans 11 amino acids. In DNA form, the CDR3 reads TGCGGTAGCGGGAAGGGTAATGAGCAGTTCTTC. Its translation: CGSGKGNEQFF.

The rearrangement uses TRBV7-3 and TRBJ2-1; 12 nucleotides line up with TRBD2. CDR3 length: 15 amino acids. V lost 5 bases to trimming and J lost 5 bases; unmatched junction nucleotides: 4. Germline V gene data show CDR1 as SGHTA and CDR2 as FQGTGA. CDR3 coding DNA: TGTGCCAGCAGCCAACTAGCGGGAGGAAACAATGAGCAGTTCTTC. This codes for CASSQLAGGNNEQFF. Full variable domain (remainder filled in from reference TRBV7-3 and TRBJ2-1): GAGVSQTPSNKVTEKGKYVELRCDPISGHTALYWYRQSLGQGPEFLIYFQGTGAADDSGLPNDRFFAVRPEGSVSTLKIQRTERGDSAVYLCASSQLAGGNNEQFFGPGTRLTVL.

The chain carries TRBV14 and TRBJ1-1; no clear D. This CDR3 has 13 amino acids. Germline V CDR1 and CDR2: SGHDN, FVKESK. Trimming took off 1 base at V and 10 bases at J, with 13 bases between the two ends. CDR3: CASSQVPPRPAFF. CDR3 coding DNA: TGTGCCAGCAGCCAAGTGCCGCCCCGCCCAGCTTTCTTT. The full variable domain, with the rest looked up from reference TRBV14 and TRBJ1-1, is EAGVTQFPSHSVIEKGQTVTLRCDPISGHDNLYWYRRVMGKEIKFLLHFVKESKQDESGMPNNRFLAERTGGTYSTLKVQPAELEDSGVYFCASSQVPPRPAFFGQGTRLTVV.

V usage is TRBV10-3 and J usage is TRBJ1-6; possible D gene TRBD1, 5 bases. V gave up 0 bases and J gave up 6 bases, with 9 bases separating them. Germline values: CDR1 ENHRY, CDR2 SYGVKD. The CDR3 totals 15 residues. This CDR3 is CAISESYGANSPLHF. For the CDR3, the DNA is TGTGCCATCAGTGAGTCATACGGGGCTAATTCACCCCTCCACTTT.

Points on this clonotype: One end of the junction does not line up with germline, which may come from a read error. The V and J genes are TRBV28 and TRBJ2-5; 9 bases agree with TRBD1. The germline V gene encodes CDR1 MDHEN and CDR2 SYDVKM. This CDR3 contains 17 residues. CDR3: CAGSFRAGQGISETQYF. The CDR3 nucleotides read TGTGCCGGCAGTTTCCGGGCAGGACAGGGGATTTCAGAGACCCAGTACTTC.

This clonotype has just a few counts. The CDR3: CSVGGQNYGYTF. The CDR3 nucleotides read TGCAGCGTTGGAGGACAGAACTATGGCTACACCTTC. This chain uses TRBV29-1 with TRBJ1-2; a weak D match, TRBD1 (6 bases). The CDR3 loop spans 12 amino acids. V dropped 4 bases and J dropped 2 bases, with 8 bases sitting between them. Germline V gene sequence: CDR1 SQVTM, CDR2 ANQGSEA.

The rearrangement links TRBV20-1 to TRBJ2-1; 14 bases map to TRBD2. CDR3 length: 14 amino acids. V dropped 5 bases and J dropped 7; count of bases not matched to a gene: 4. Germline CDR1 DFQATT, CDR2 SNEGSKA (reference sequence). DNA of the CDR3: TGCAGTGCTTACGGGACTAGCGGGAGAAATGAGCAGTTCTTC. Translated: CSAYGTSGRNEQFF.

The sample holds many counts of this clonotype. This chain joins TRBV2 and TRBJ2-3; TRBD2 agrees at 8 bases. J was trimmed by 6 bases and V by 7 bases; bases with no gene match: 12. Germline assignment: CDR1 SNHLY and CDR2 FYNNEI. The CDR3 runs to 15 residues. As DNA, the CDR3 is TGTGCCAGCATCTCCGCGGTAGCGGGGCGGGATACGCAGTATTTT. Translation gives CASISAVAGRDTQYF.

The chain links TRBV24-1 to TRBJ1-5; a possible D gene is TRBD1 (5 bases). Trimming removed 3 bases from V and 7 bases from J, with 12 bases in between. The CDR3 spans 14 residues. Germline CDR1 is KGHDR and CDR2 is SFDVKD. CDR3 in DNA: TGTGCCACCAGTGATGGAGGGGATGGGCAGCCCCAGCATTTT. Amino acids: CATSDGGDGQPQHF.

The sample holds many counts of this clonotype. The J gene is TRBJ1-1, the V gene TRBV2; D may be TRBD1 (5 bases). This CDR3 has 14 residues. Germline V gives CDR1 SNHLY, CDR2 FYNNEI. Trimming removed 7 bases from V and 0 bases from J, with 12 bases in between. The CDR3 protein is CASKDGGLNTEAFF. DNA for the CDR3: TGTGCCAGCAAGGACGGGGGACTGAACACTGAAGCTTTCTTT.

Of note for this clonotype: Just one base apart from a much larger clone, this may be a read error. This CDR3 is CASSAASRGYTF. CDR3 DNA: TGTGCCAGCAGTGCGGCCAGTCGAGGCTACACCTTC. V is TRBV6-6 and J is TRBJ1-2; D ambiguous. CDR3 size: 12 residues. V gave up 5 bases and J gave up 8 bases, with 12 bases separating them. Germline CDR1 reads MNHNY; CDR2 reads SVGAGI (reference sequence).

As for this clonotype: This clone may be a read error of a much larger clone one base away. The V gene is TRBV7-6, the J gene TRBJ2-1; 8 nucleotides agree with TRBD2. This CDR3 has 15 amino acids. Germline CDR1 SGHVS, CDR2 FNYEAQ. CDR3 coding DNA: TGTGCCAGCAGCCCTTGGGCGGGAGCGGGGGATGAGCAGCTCTTC. Its protein product is CASSPWAGAGDEQLF.

The J gene is TRBJ1-5, the V gene TRBV10-2, with D possibly TRBD1 on 5 matching bases. This CDR3 spans 12 amino acids. V dropped 3 bases and J dropped 7 bases, with 7 bases sitting between them. Germline-derived CDR1 and CDR2 are WSHSY and SAAADI. The CDR3 here is CASSDWGQPQHF. The CDR3 coding sequence is TGCGCCAGCAGTGATTGGGGCCAGCCCCAGCATTTT.

A note on this clonotype: A much more abundant neighbour one base away suggests this may be a read error. The chain combines TRBV6-1 with TRBJ2-3; 10 bases map to TRBD1. There are 14 residues in the CDR3. CDR1 MNHNS and CDR2 SASEGT come from the germline V gene. Trimming removed 1 base from V and 7 bases from J; junction bases left unmatched: 2. The CDR3 sequence: CASSEGQGANTQYF. CDR3 nucleotide sequence: TGTGCCAGCAGTGAAGGACAGGGGGCAAATACGCAGTATTTT.

The V gene is TRBV2, the J gene TRBJ1-4; D is uncertain. Germline V gives CDR1 SNHLY, CDR2 FYNNEI. V was shortened by 7 bases and J by 0 bases, with 6 bases between the two germline ends. The CDR3 is 13 amino acids. This chain's CDR3 is CASKGPTNEKLFF. The CDR3 coding sequence is TGTGCCAGCAAAGGACCAACTAATGAAAAACTGTTTTTT.

The J gene is TRBJ1-6, the V gene TRBV6-6; 7 bases are shared with TRBD1. Looked up from germline, CDR1 is MNHNY and CDR2 is SVGAGI (reference sequence). The CDR3 length is 17 residues. Losses at the gene ends were 2 bases for V and 5 bases for J; bases not matched to a gene: 9. The CDR3: CASSYGTAGGDNSPLHF. The DNA for the CDR3 is TGTGCCAGCAGTTACGGGACAGCCGGTGGGGATAATTCACCCCTCCACTTT.

The CDR3 DNA sequence: TGTGCCACCAGTGTCCTGGACAGGAGGAATCTCTATGGCTACACCTTC. The encoded protein is CATSVLDRRNLYGYTF. The chain joins TRBV24-1 to TRBJ1-2; 7 bases are shared with TRBD1. The V gene end was trimmed by 5 bases and the J gene end by 4 bases; junction bases not matched to a gene: 12. From germline, CDR1 is KGHDR and CDR2 SFDVKD. The CDR3 covers 16 residues.

The chain combines TRBV2 with TRBJ1-2, with D possibly matching TRBD1 (5 bases). The V gene's germline CDR1 is SNHLY and CDR2 FYNNEI. V lost 3 bases and J 5 bases, leaving 13 bases between the germline ends. This CDR3 has 14 amino acids. CDR3 protein: CASSESRRAYGYTF. In nucleotides, the CDR3 is TGTGCCAGCAGTGAGTCCCGCAGGGCGTATGGCTACACCTTC. The complete variable domain, with remaining parts taken from reference TRBV2 and TRBJ1-2, reads EPEVTQTPSHQVTQMGQEVILRCVPISNHLYFYWYRQILGQKVEFLVSFYNNEISEKSEIFDDQFSVERPDGSNFTLKIRSTKLEDSAMYFCASSESRRAYGYTFGSGTRLTVV.

This clonotype was counted between two and nine times. DNA for the CDR3: TGTGCCAGCAGGCGCCGGGACAGGGTCGACAATGAGCAGTTCTTC. Protein sequence: CASRRRDRVDNEQFF. This chain uses TRBV6-5 with TRBJ2-1; 9 positions match TRBD1. J lost 5 bases, V lost 6 bases, and 8 bases had no gene match. This CDR3 comprises 15 residues. CDR1 is MNHEY and CDR2 is SVGAGI in the germline V gene.

The chain links TRBV20-1 to TRBJ2-7; TRBD2 matches 16 bases. CDR1 DFQATT and CDR2 SNEGSKA come from the germline V gene (reference sequence). This CDR3 has 17 residues. The CDR3 DNA is TGCAGCGCCCCGGGACTAGCGGGAGGGTTAGCCTCCTACGAGCAGTACTTC. Protein product: CSAPGLAGGLASYEQYF.

The chain joins TRBV3-1 to TRBJ2-3, with 7 bases lining up with TRBD2. The CDR3 runs to 13 residues. V lost 7 bases to trimming and J lost 11 bases; unmatched junction nucleotides: 12. Germline values: CDR1 LGHDT, CDR2 YNNKEL (reference sequence). CDR3 bases: TGTGCCAGCACGGGGGAGGGGTATACGGGGCAGTATTTT. This translates into CASTGEGYTGQYF.